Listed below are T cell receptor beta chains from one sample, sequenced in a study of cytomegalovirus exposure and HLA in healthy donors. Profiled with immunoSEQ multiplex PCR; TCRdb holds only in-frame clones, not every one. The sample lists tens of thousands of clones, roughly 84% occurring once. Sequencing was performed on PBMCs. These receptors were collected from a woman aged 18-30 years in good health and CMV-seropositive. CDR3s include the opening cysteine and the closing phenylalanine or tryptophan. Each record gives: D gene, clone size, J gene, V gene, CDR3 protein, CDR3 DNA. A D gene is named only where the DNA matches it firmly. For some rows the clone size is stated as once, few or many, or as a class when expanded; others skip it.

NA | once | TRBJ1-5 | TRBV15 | CATSRDTGPNQPQHF | TGTGCCACCAGCAGAGATACTGGGCCCAATCAGCCCCAGCATTTT
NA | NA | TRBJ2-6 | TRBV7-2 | CASSQGQGGSGANVLTF | TGTGCCAGCAGCCAGGGGCAGGGAGGGTCTGGGGCCAACGTCCTGACTTTC
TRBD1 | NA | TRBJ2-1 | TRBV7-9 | CASSLGQGNEQFF | TGTGCCAGCAGCCTTGGACAGGGCAATGAGCAGTTCTTC
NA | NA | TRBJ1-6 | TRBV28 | CASSLPRMTGALSPLHF | TGTGCCAGCAGTTTACCCCGGATGACAGGAGCCCTTTCACCCCTCCACTTT
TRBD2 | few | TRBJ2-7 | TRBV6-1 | CASRQRGASYEQYF | TGTGCCAGCAGACAGCGGGGGGCGTCCTACGAGCAGTACTTC
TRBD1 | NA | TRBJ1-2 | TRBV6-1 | CASSDGDRGLMISGYTF | TGTGCCAGCAGTGATGGAGACAGGGGGCTCATGATATCCGGCTACACCTTC
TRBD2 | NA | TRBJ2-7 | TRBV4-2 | CASSQVQSSGGAVYEQYF | TGTGCCAGCAGCCAAGTCCAGTCTAGCGGGGGGGCCGTCTACGAGCAGTACTTC
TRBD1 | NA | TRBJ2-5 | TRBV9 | CASSSRQGISQETQYF | TGTGCCAGCAGCTCCCGACAGGGTATATCCCAAGAGACCCAGTACTTC
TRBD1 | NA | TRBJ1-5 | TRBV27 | CASSFGGTGSYSNQPQHF | TGTGCCAGCAGTTTCGGCGGGACAGGGAGCTATAGCAATCAGCCCCAGCATTTT
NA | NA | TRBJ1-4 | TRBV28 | CASSVPGSQGREKLFF | TGTGCCAGCAGTGTCCCCGGGAGCCAAGGGAGGGAAAAACTGTTTTTT
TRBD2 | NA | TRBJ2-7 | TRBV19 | CASSVAGGNEQYF | TGTGCCAGTTCAGTAGCGGGGGGTAACGAGCAGTACTTC
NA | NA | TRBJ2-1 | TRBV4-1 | CASSPGGGARGGYNEQFF | TGCGCCAGCAGCCCAGGAGGGGGGGCGAGAGGGGGTTACAATGAGCAGTTCTTC
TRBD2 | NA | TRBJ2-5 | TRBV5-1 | CASSLGRGGQETQYF | TGCGCCAGCAGCTTGGGACGGGGGGGCCAAGAGACCCAGTACTTC
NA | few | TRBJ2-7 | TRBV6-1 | CASIMAGPYEQYF | TGTGCCAGCATTATGGCGGGACCCTACGAGCAGTACTTC
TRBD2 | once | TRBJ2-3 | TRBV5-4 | CASSQGGPSTDTQYF | TGTGCCAGCAGCCAGGGAGGGCCGAGCACAGATACGCAGTATTTT
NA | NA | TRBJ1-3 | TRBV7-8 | CASSLIREFNSLSGNTIYF | TGTGCCAGCAGCTTAATTCGAGAATTCAACAGCCTCTCTGGAAACACCATATATTTT
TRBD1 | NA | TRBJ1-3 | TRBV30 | CAWQMTGSANTIYF | TGTGCCTGGCAGATGACAGGGAGTGCAAACACCATATATTTT
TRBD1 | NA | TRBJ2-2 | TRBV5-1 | CASSLGQGSTGELFF | TGCGCCAGCAGCTTGGGACAGGGAAGCACCGGGGAGCTGTTTTTT
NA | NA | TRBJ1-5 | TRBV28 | CASSLYLNTENNQPQHF | TGTGCCAGCAGTTTGTATCTCAACACAGAAAACAATCAGCCCCAGCATTTT
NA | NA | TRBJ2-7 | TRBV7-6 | CASSLHELQVEQYF | TGTGCCAGCAGCTTACACGAACTGCAGGTCGAGCAGTACTTC
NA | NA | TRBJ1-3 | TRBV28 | CASSLQGGGNTIYF | TGTGCCAGCAGTTTACAGGGAGGTGGAAACACCATATATTTT
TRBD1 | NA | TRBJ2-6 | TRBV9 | CASSVDRGRSGANVLTF | TGTGCCAGCAGCGTGGACAGGGGTAGATCTGGGGCCAACGTCCTGACTTTC
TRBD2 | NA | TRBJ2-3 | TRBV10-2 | CASSAGGYTDTQYF | TGCGCCAGCAGCGCGGGGGGATACACAGATACGCAGTATTTT
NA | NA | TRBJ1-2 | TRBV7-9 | CASSRQSWEGYGYTF | TGTGCCAGCAGCCGCCAGTCATGGGAGGGGTATGGCTACACCTTC
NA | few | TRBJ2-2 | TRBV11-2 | CASSLQGATGELFF | TGTGCCAGCAGCTTGCAGGGTGCCACCGGGGAGCTGTTTTTT
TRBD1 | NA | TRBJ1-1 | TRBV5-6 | CASSLAADRVANTEAFF | TGTGCCAGCAGCTTGGCCGCGGACAGGGTAGCGAACACTGAAGCTTTCTTT
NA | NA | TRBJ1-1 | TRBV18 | CASSRASNTEAFF | TGTGCCAGCTCACGGGCCTCGAACACTGAAGCTTTCTTT
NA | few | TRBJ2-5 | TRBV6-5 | CATAGYEETQYF | TGTGCCACCGCAGGGTATGAAGAGACCCAGTACTTC